These 30 T cell receptor beta chains originate from one sample sequenced in a study of OX40 agonist ivuxolimab in advanced cancers. Profiling relied on immunoSEQ multiplex PCR, and the TCRdb table lists in-frame clones only, not all of them. Found here are about 48,000 clones, 70% to 90% of them singletons; the top ten hold under 2.5%. The sample consisted of CD4+ or CD8+ T cells sorted from blood, taken in a trial of the OX40 agonist ivuxolimab. Receptors were obtained from an adult with an advanced solid tumor such as melanoma, head and neck, liver or kidney cancer.

Worth noting for this clone: Different DNA sequences within this sample yield the same CDR3. V usage is TRBV18 and J usage is TRBJ2-7; D not certain. The length of the CDR3 is 13 residues. The germline V gene encodes CDR1 KGHSH and CDR2 LQKENI. Trimming stripped 3 bases from V and 1 base from J, with 7 bases between. Here the CDR3 DNA reads TGTGCCAGCTCACCCGGCAGTTCCTACGAGCAGTACTTC. Translating it yields CASSPGSSYEQYF.

The chain links TRBV9 to TRBJ1-2; the match to TRBD1 covers 8 bases. From germline, CDR1 is SGDLS and CDR2 YYNGEE. The CDR3 is 16 amino acids. V lost 4 bases to trimming and J lost 7 bases; unmatched junction nucleotides: 15. The CDR3 nucleotides are TGTGCCAGCAGCCCCGGACAGGGTTGGTCCCAATCTGGCTACACCTTC. Translating gives CASSPGQGWSQSGYTF.

The chain is built from TRBV5-1 and TRBJ1-6; D gene unclear. CDR1 and CDR2 from the germline V gene are SGHRS and YFSETQ. This CDR3 contains 15 residues. V shed 4 bases and J shed 9 bases, with 17 bases lying between them. In DNA, the CDR3 is TGCGCCAGCAGCGAGGAGATGTCCCCCGGTTCACCCCTCCACTTT. Its translation is CASSEEMSPGSPLHF.

This rearrangement joins TRBV29-1 to TRBJ2-2; D is ambiguous. Germline V gene lookup returns CDR1 SQVTM and CDR2 ANQGSEA. The ends were cut back, 0 bases at V and 3 bases at J, with 11 bases in the middle. The CDR3 spans 15 residues. CDR3 in amino acids: CSVEEGQRHTGELFF. CDR3 nucleotide sequence: TGCAGCGTTGAAGAAGGGCAGAGACACACCGGGGAGCTGTTTTTT.

The chain carries TRBV4-1 and TRBJ1-6, with 7 nucleotides matching TRBD1. The CDR3 is made up of 19 amino acids. The ends lost 1 base at V and 6 bases at J; junction bases unmatched: 15. Germline CDR1 and CDR2: MGHRA and YSYEKL. CDR3 nucleotides: TGCGCCAGCAGCCAAGGTCCTCTTAGGGGGCTCCGCGTTAATTCACCCCTCCACTTT. Its translation is CASSQGPLRGLRVNSPLHF.

This chain connects TRBV6-1 to TRBJ1-6, with TRBD1 as a possible D gene (6 bases). Germline loops: CDR1 MNHNS, CDR2 SASEGT. Trimming removed 1 base at V and 9 bases at J, with 10 bases between. The CDR3 length is 14 residues. The CDR3 region has the DNA TGTGCCAGCAGTGAAGTACAGGGAAGTTCACCCCTCCACTTT. It specifies CASSEVQGSSPLHF.

The V and J genes are TRBV27 and TRBJ1-2; no clear D. This CDR3 is built from 13 residues. Germline lookup yields CDR1 MNHEY and CDR2 SMNVEV (reference sequence). The V end lost 5 bases, the J end lost 2 bases, and 9 bases lay between the germline ends. The CDR3 protein is CASSGEMNYGYTF. For the CDR3, the DNA is TGTGCCAGCAGTGGGGAAATGAACTATGGCTACACCTTC.

The chain links TRBV5-5 to TRBJ2-3; tentatively, D is TRBD1 (5 bases). The CDR3 spans 15 residues. Per the germline V gene, CDR1 is SGHKS and CDR2 is YYEKEE (reference sequence). V was trimmed by 0 bases and J by 1 base, leaving 9 bases between them. CDR3 in DNA: TGTGCCAGCAGCTTGGTAGGGGCCCGCACAGATACGCAGTATTTT. It translates to CASSLVGARTDTQYF.

The chain combines TRBV7-3 with TRBJ2-3, with D perhaps assigned TRBD1 or TRBD2 (5 bases each). Germline-derived CDR1 and CDR2 are SGHTA and FQGTGA. The V gene lost 5 bases and the J gene lost 2 bases, with 11 bases spanning the gap. The CDR3 covers 14 residues. The CDR3 DNA reads TGTGCCAGCAGCCCTCGGGGCTCCACAGATACGCAGTATTTT. This codes for CASSPRGSTDTQYF.

V and J are TRBV18 and TRBJ2-3; 7 bases align to TRBD2. The CDR3 extends over 17 amino acids. Losses at the gene ends were 6 bases for V and 0 bases for J; bases not matched to a gene: 12. The V gene's germline CDR1 is KGHSH and CDR2 LQKENI. The chain's CDR3 is CASSRGEGFQSTDTQYF. DNA of the CDR3: TGTGCCAGCTCCCGAGGGGAGGGCTTCCAAAGCACAGATACGCAGTATTTT.

The chain employs TRBV19 and TRBJ1-4, with TRBD1 as a possible D gene (5 bases). There are 15 residues in the CDR3. Germline V gene lookup returns CDR1 LNHDA and CDR2 SQIVND (reference sequence). V lost 6 bases to trimming and J lost 6 bases, with 17 bases between them. The CDR3 region is CASRTGTVGDEKLFF. For the CDR3, the DNA is TGTGCCAGTAGGACCGGGACGGTCGGGGATGAAAAACTGTTTTTT.

The chain has TRBV18 and TRBJ1-1; maybe TRBD1 (5 bases). V lost 0 bases, J lost 3 bases, and 14 bases lay in between. The germline V gene has CDR1 KGHSH and CDR2 LQKENI. The length of the CDR3 is 16 residues. Here the CDR3 DNA reads TGTGCCAGCTCACCACCCAATGGGGGGGGAGACACTGAAGCTTTCTTT. Residues: CASSPPNGGGDTEAFF.

This chain connects TRBV11-2 to TRBJ1-1; perhaps TRBD1 as D (6 bases). The CDR3 contains 15 residues. V was clipped by 5 bases and J by 4 bases, with 17 bases between them. Germline V CDR1 and CDR2: SGHAT, FQNNGV. The CDR3 sequence: CASSPQLQGSTEAFF. As DNA, the CDR3 is TGTGCCAGCAGCCCCCAGTTACAGGGAAGCACTGAAGCTTTCTTT.

The chain couples TRBV7-9 to TRBJ2-7, with 7 bases that match TRBD2. V was pared by 4 bases and J by 1 base, with 10 bases of the junction left unmatched. Germline CDR1 is SEHNR and CDR2 is FQNEAQ (reference sequence). The CDR3 spans 16 residues. The CDR3 spells CASSSVGGSRSYEQYF. The CDR3 nucleotides are TGTGCCAGCAGCTCAGTGGGGGGGAGTCGGTCCTACGAGCAGTACTTC.

The chain employs TRBV5-4 and TRBJ1-6; D is perhaps TRBD1 (6 bases). This CDR3 has 14 amino acids. Germline lookup yields CDR1 SGHNT and CDR2 YYREEE (reference sequence). The V gene lost 4 bases and the J gene lost 9 bases, with 14 bases spanning the gap. Here the CDR3 reads CASSNTGSLSPLHF. Here the CDR3 DNA reads TGTGCCAGCAGCAACACAGGGTCTCTTTCACCCCTCCACTTT.

The J gene is TRBJ2-5, the V gene TRBV5-1, with TRBD1 identical over 7 bases. Germline CDR1 and CDR2: SGHRS and YFSETQ. V was clipped by 0 bases and J by 5 bases; unmatched bases: 13. The CDR3 extends over 17 amino acids. The CDR3 nucleotides read TGCGCCAGCAGCTTGGCCAGTTGGGACAGAGAGTGGGAGACCCAGTACTTC. Amino acids: CASSLASWDREWETQYF.

The CDR3 protein is CASRGSLGDRGSGEQYF. The CDR3 DNA reads as TGTGCCAGCAGGGGATCCCTCGGGGACAGGGGTAGCGGCGAGCAGTACTTC. V and J are TRBV2 and TRBJ2-7; TRBD1 matches 10 bases. V dropped 6 bases and J dropped 6; count of bases not matched to a gene: 17. This CDR3 is built from 17 residues. Germline CDR1 reads SNHLY; CDR2 reads FYNNEI.

This rearrangement joins TRBV5-1 to TRBJ1-2, with D possibly being TRBD1 (6 bases). The CDR3 extends over 15 amino acids. Germline CDR1 and CDR2: SGHRS and YFSETQ. Trimming removed 4 bases at V and 4 bases at J, with 17 bases between. The CDR3 sequence is CASSTRGGQGYGYTF. The CDR3 DNA is TGCGCCAGCAGCACCCGAGGGGGGCAGGGCTATGGCTACACCTTC.

This chain joins TRBV5-8 and TRBJ1-2, with unresolved D. The V gene's germline CDR1 is SGHTS and CDR2 YDEGEE. Between the trimmed V and J ends, which lost 0 bases and 4 bases, there was a span of 19 bases. The CDR3 runs 17 residues. CDR3 in DNA: TGTGCCAGCAGCTTGGGTTTGGTCCTGAAGGAGGTCTATGGCTACACCTTC. The encoded protein is CASSLGLVLKEVYGYTF.

The J gene is TRBJ2-1, the V gene TRBV20-1; 9 bases map to TRBD1. This CDR3 spans 10 amino acids. J gave up 13 bases and V 5 bases, and 3 bases lay outside the gene matches. Germline V lookup: CDR1 DFQATT, CDR2 SNEGSKA (reference sequence). The CDR3 DNA reads TGCAGTGCTGGGGACAGGGTACAGTTCTTC. This sequence encodes CSAGDRVQFF.

The genes are TRBV6-5 and TRBJ2-6; 10 nucleotides agree with TRBD1. V gave up 7 bases and J gave up 4 bases; unmatched junction bases: 4. CDR1 and CDR2 (germline): MNHEY, SVGAGI. CDR3 length: 15 amino acids. The CDR3 is CASIDRGRGANVLTF. CDR3 in DNA: TGTGCCAGCATCGACAGGGGGCGCGGGGCCAACGTCCTGACTTTC.

This clone was seen only once. The V gene is TRBV5-1, the J gene TRBJ2-1; 10 bases fit TRBD1. The germline V gene has CDR1 SGHRS and CDR2 YFSETQ. The CDR3 runs 16 residues. V lost 1 base and J lost 7; bases outside the gene matches: 8. The CDR3 loop reads CASSLRPGQGMNEQFF. CDR3 DNA sequence: TGCGCCAGCAGCTTGCGTCCGGGACAGGGGATGAATGAGCAGTTCTTC.

The chain combines TRBV7-9 with TRBJ2-7; D gene ambiguous. CDR3 length equals 13 residues. V was cut by 1 base and J by 2 bases, with 6 bases left in between. Germline V gene lookup returns CDR1 SEHNR and CDR2 FQNEAQ (reference sequence). The CDR3: CASSLDPTYEQYF. Written as DNA, the CDR3 is TGTGCCAGCAGCTTAGATCCAACCTACGAGCAGTACTTC.

V gene TRBV18 combines with J gene TRBJ2-5; 9 bases map to TRBD2. V trimming: 3 bases; J trimming: 2 bases; junction bases outside the gene matches: 4. CDR1 and CDR2 (germline): KGHSH, LQKENI. The CDR3 is 15 amino acids. The CDR3 DNA reads TGTGCCAGCTCACCTTTAGCGGGAGAGCAAGAGACCCAGTACTTC. Translated: CASSPLAGEQETQYF.

The chain joins TRBV11-1 to TRBJ2-5; D unresolved. The V end lost 6 bases, the J end lost 5 bases, and 13 bases lay between the germline ends. The CDR3 loop spans 13 amino acids. CDR1 and CDR2 from the germline V gene are SGHAT and FQDESV (reference sequence). This chain's CDR3 is CASRTSRSETQYF. The CDR3 DNA is TGTGCCAGCAGGACCTCGAGATCGGAGACCCAGTACTTC.

V and J are TRBV5-1 and TRBJ1-2; TRBD1 aligns across 8 bases. The CDR3 runs 16 residues. CDR1 is SGHRS, CDR2 YFSETQ, per germline. The junction had 4 bases not matched to a gene; V was cut back by 0 bases and J by 0 bases. The CDR3 sequence: CASSLGQGTTNYGYTF. Written as DNA, the CDR3 is TGCGCCAGCAGCTTGGGACAGGGGACCACTAACTATGGCTACACCTTC. The full variable domain, in which reference TRBV5-1 and TRBJ1-2 provide the parts outside the CDR3, is KAGVTQTPRYLIKTRGQQVTLSCSPISGHRSVSWYQQTPGQGLQFLFEYFSETQRNKGNFPGRFSGRQFSNSRSEMNVSTLELGDSALYLCASSLGQGTTNYGYTFGSGTRLTVV.

This clone was counted a single time. V gene TRBV10-3 combines with J gene TRBJ2-3; D gene unclear. The CDR3 totals 17 residues. Trimming took off 3 bases at V and 2 bases at J, with 18 bases between the two ends. Germline values: CDR1 ENHRY, CDR2 SYGVKD. The CDR3 nucleotides read TGTGCCATCAGTGACCCTGTCGCAGGAAGAGCCACAGATACGCAGTATTTT. This encodes CAISDPVAGRATDTQYF.

Only one count was recorded for this clone. The chain links TRBV7-9 to TRBJ2-5, with D perhaps TRBD2 (5 bases). The CDR3 totals 14 residues. Germline V lookup: CDR1 SEHNR, CDR2 FQNEAQ (reference sequence). The V and J ends lost 3 bases and 2 bases respectively, with 10 bases between them. CDR3 loop: CASSFPGIQETQYF. The CDR3 nucleotides are TGTGCCAGCAGCTTCCCCGGGATACAAGAGACCCAGTACTTC. The variable domain in full, with the rest retrieved from reference TRBV7-9 and TRBJ2-5, is DTGVSQNPRHKITKRGQNVTFRCDPISEHNRLYWYRQTLGQGPEFLTYFQNEAQLEKSRLLSDRFSAERPKGSFSTLEIQRTEQGDSAMYLCASSFPGIQETQYFGPGTRLLVL.

The chain is built from TRBV19 and TRBJ1-2; TRBD1 might be the D (5 bases). The CDR3 consists of 15 residues. V lost 3 bases and J lost 4, with 15 bases in between. Germline V gene sequence: CDR1 LNHDA, CDR2 SQIVND (reference sequence). CDR3 in DNA: TGTGCCAGTAGTATTAAAGAGACAGCCTTCTATGGCTACACCTTC. Translation gives CASSIKETAFYGYTF.

This chain connects TRBV9 to TRBJ2-3; 9 nucleotides agree with TRBD1. The V gene's germline CDR1 is SGDLS and CDR2 YYNGEE. This CDR3 is built from 15 residues. The V gene end was trimmed by 3 bases and the J gene end by 7 bases; junction bases not matched to a gene: 9. CDR3 protein: CASSAGTGKVNTQYF. In DNA form, the CDR3 reads TGTGCCAGCAGCGCCGGGACAGGGAAGGTGAATACGCAGTATTTT.